This T cell receptor (beta chain) stems from a study of CD8 T cells in ankylosing spondylitis. Generation of TCR beta libraries employed quantitative 5'-RACE incorporating molecular barcodes. TCRdb re-called the 5' RACE reads through MiXCR, storing one row per CDR3 protein. Among about 800,000 distinct CDR3 sequences listed, about an eighth were seen once. This clonotype showed up just a few times. What it recognizes is unknown. Study conclusions and caveats: Eight or nine highly homologous variants made up a TCR beta motif that seemed to typify ankylosing spondylitis blood.

This CDR3 region has 13 residues. CDR1 and CDR2 from the germline V gene are DFQATT and SNEGSKA (reference sequence). Trimming cost V 2 bases and J 7 bases, with 15 bases left between them. The V and J genes are TRBV20-1 and TRBJ2-7, with TRBD2 as a possible D gene (6 bases). Input material: blood, either unsorted or a sorted T cell fraction (not recorded which). The receptor was derived from a male donor with ankylosing spondylitis. The CDR3 here is CSARPLAGSEQYF. The CDR3 region has the DNA TGCAGTGCTAGACCCCTGGCGGGGTCAGAGCAGTACTTC.